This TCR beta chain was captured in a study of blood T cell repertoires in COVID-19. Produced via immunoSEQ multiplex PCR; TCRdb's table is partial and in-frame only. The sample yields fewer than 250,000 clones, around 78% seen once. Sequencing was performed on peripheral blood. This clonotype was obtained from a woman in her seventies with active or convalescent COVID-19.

As DNA, the CDR3 is TGTGCCAGCAGCCTATGGGCCGGGACAGGGTCAGATACGCAGTATTTT. It codes for CASSLWAGTGSDTQYF. This rearrangement joins TRBV3-1 (or the pseudogene TRBV3-2) to TRBJ2-3; 9 nucleotides agree with TRBD1. The V gene's germline CDR1 is LGHDT and CDR2 YNNKEL (reference sequence). This CDR3 contains 16 residues. Germline trimming cut 4 bases from V and 4 bases from J; bases unmatched to any gene: 9.